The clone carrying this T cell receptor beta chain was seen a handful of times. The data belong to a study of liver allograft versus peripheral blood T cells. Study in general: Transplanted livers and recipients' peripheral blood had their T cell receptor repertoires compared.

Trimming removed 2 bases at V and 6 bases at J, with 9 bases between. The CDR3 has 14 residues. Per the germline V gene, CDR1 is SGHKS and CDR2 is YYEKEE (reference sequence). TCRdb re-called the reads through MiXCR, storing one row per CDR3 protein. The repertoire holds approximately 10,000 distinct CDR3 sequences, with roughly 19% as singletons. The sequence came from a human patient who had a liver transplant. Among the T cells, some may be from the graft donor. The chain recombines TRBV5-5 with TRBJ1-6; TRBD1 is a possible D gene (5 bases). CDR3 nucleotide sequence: TGTGCCAGCAGCTTCCGGGACCTTAATTCACCCCTCCACTTT. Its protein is CASSFRDLNSPLHF. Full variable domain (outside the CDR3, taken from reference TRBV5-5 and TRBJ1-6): DAGVTQSPTHLIKTRGQQVTLRCSPISGHKSVSWYQQVLGQGPQFIFQYYEKEERGRGNFPDRFSARQFPNYSSELNVNALLLGDSALYLCASSFRDLNSPLHFGNGTRLTVT.